A single sample is the source of the 2 T cell receptor beta chains below, sequenced in a study of blood T cell repertoires in COVID-19. Method: immunoSEQ multiplex PCR; TCRdb's copy keeps in-frame clones and lacks some. The sample has around 250,000 clones, approximately 86% seen once. Specimen: PBMCs or T cells enriched from blood (not recorded which). The receptor set was obtained from a woman aged 45-65 years who had recovered from COVID-19.

The chain combines TRBV4-1 with TRBJ1-1; no clear D gene. Trimming cost V 2 bases and J 1 base, with 8 bases left between them. The CDR3 runs 14 residues. The V gene's germline CDR1 is MGHRA and CDR2 YSYEKL. The DNA for the CDR3 is TGCGCCAGCAGCCAATATGGCAGGAACACTGAAGCTTTCTTT. It yields the protein CASSQYGRNTEAFF.

J is TRBJ1-2 and V is TRBV4-1; 9 nucleotides line up with TRBD1. Unmatched junction bases numbered 7, after V lost 0 bases and J lost 2 bases. Germline assignment: CDR1 MGHRA and CDR2 YSYEKL. This CDR3 is built from 17 residues. The CDR3 loop reads CASSQDVAGQGNYGYTF. The CDR3 DNA reads as TGCGCCAGCAGCCAAGATGTGGCCGGACAGGGGAACTATGGCTACACCTTC.